Each of the 12 T cell receptor beta chains below was sequenced from the same sample in a study of T cells in Graves' hyperthyroidism and ophthalmopathy. There were TCR beta CDR3 regions amplified from RNA transcripts. The TCR CDR3 first-round RT-PCR relied on the HTBI primer set. TCRdb reanalysed the multiplex PCR reads using MiXCR and keeps one entry per CDR3 protein. The sample includes 250,000 or so distinct CDR3 sequences, about a sixth of them seen just once. The sequenced sample was blood. The receptors originated from a woman between 18 and 29 years old with Graves' ophthalmopathy.

With respect to this clonotype: Relative to the germline gene, one junction end is altered; a read error may explain this. The chain carries TRBV27 and TRBJ2-1; no reliable D call. The CDR3 consists of 15 residues. Germline CDR1 is MNHEY and CDR2 is SMNVEV (reference sequence). For the CDR3, the DNA is TGTGCCAGCAGTTCCGACTGGAGCTCCTACAGTGAGCAGTTCTTC. It is translated as CASSSDWSSYSEQFF.

In regard to this clonotype: With a much larger clone just one base away, this may be a read error. A read error is likely, as this CDR3 ends without the conserved phenylalanine or tryptophan. The chain carries TRBV5-4 and TRBJ1-1; no clear D gene. The CDR3 runs 13 residues. Per the germline V gene, CDR1 is SGHNT and CDR2 is YYREEE (reference sequence). With 5 bases removed from V and 1 base from J, the gap between germline ends came to 9 bases. This chain's CDR3 is CASRHVRNTEAFL. CDR3 bases: TGTGCCAGCAGGCATGTCAGGAACACTGAAGCTTTCCTT.

This clonotype was picked up many times. The V and J genes are TRBV7-8 and TRBJ2-1, with D perhaps TRBD2 (5 bases). The germline V gene has CDR1 SGHVS and CDR2 FQNEAQ. V was cut by 5 bases and J by 6 bases, with 14 bases left in between. CDR3 length: 14 amino acids. CDR3 in DNA: TGTGCCAGCAGCGAGAGGGATTTGTCCAATGAGCAGTTCTTC. Protein: CASSERDLSNEQFF. The whole variable domain, remainder taken from reference TRBV7-8 and TRBJ2-1, is GAGVSQSPRYKVAKRGQDVALRCDPISGHVSLFWYQQALGQGPEFLTYFQNEAQLDKSGLPSDRFFAERPEGSVSTLKIQRTQQEDSAVYLCASSERDLSNEQFFGPGTRLTVL.

A remark on this clonotype: A read error may be the cause here, since a much bigger clone is one base away. Given the absence of the conserved phenylalanine or tryptophan at the CDR3 end, a read error is likely. The genes are TRBV7-2 and TRBJ1-2; D call uncertain. Germline V gives CDR1 SGHTA, CDR2 FQGNSA. V was trimmed by 8 bases and J by 0 bases, leaving 10 bases between them. This CDR3 region has 13 residues. CDR3 loop: CASREAANYGYTL. The DNA for the CDR3 is TGTGCCAGCCGAGAGGCAGCTAACTATGGCTACACCCTC.

This clonotype was observed at least ten times. The chain uses TRBV11-2 and TRBJ2-1, with a possible D match to TRBD2 (6 bases). The V end lost 4 bases, the J end lost 8 bases, and 21 bases lay between the germline ends. The CDR3 covers 16 residues. Germline values: CDR1 SGHAT, CDR2 FQNNGV. CDR3 nucleotide sequence: TGTGCCAGCAGCTCCTTCACCAAGGCAGGAGGGGATGAGCAGTTCTTC. This encodes CASSSFTKAGGDEQFF.

This clonotype has a count of ten or more. V usage is TRBV6-2 or TRBV6-3 and J usage is TRBJ2-3; the D gene is possibly TRBD2 (5 bases). The CDR3 length is 15 residues. V was clipped by 0 bases and J by 0 bases, with 7 bases between them. Per the germline V gene, CDR1 is MNHEY and CDR2 is SVGEGT. The DNA of the CDR3 is TGTGCCAGCAGTTACTCCGGGATCAGCACAGATACGCAGTATTTT. This codes for CASSYSGISTDTQYF.

This clonotype was observed at least ten times. This chain connects TRBV11-2 to TRBJ1-3, with unresolved D. V was shortened by 3 bases and J by 4 bases, with 10 bases between the two germline ends. This CDR3 has 14 residues. Looked up from germline, CDR1 is SGHAT and CDR2 is FQNNGV. In DNA form, the CDR3 reads TGTGCCAGCAGCTTGGGCCAATACGGAAACACCATATATTTT. Translation gives CASSLGQYGNTIYF. The complete variable domain, with remaining parts taken from reference TRBV11-2 and TRBJ1-3, reads EAGVAQSPRYKIIEKRQSVAFWCNPISGHATLYWYQQILGQGPKLLIQFQNNGVVDDSQLPKDRFSAERLKGVDSTLKIQPAKLEDSAVYLCASSLGQYGNTIYFGEGSWLTVV.

Ten or more counts support this clonotype. The gene calls are TRBV9 and TRBJ1-3; TRBD1 matches at 7 bases. CDR3 length: 14 residues. Germline V gene data show CDR1 as SGDLS and CDR2 as YYNGEE. With V trimmed by 3 bases and J by 4 bases, 4 bases remained unmatched. For the CDR3, the DNA is TGTGCCAGCAGCGCAGGGACAGCCGGAAACACCATATATTTT. This sequence encodes CASSAGTAGNTIYF.

In this sample, this clonotype turned up many times. The rearrangement joins TRBV6-1 to TRBJ2-1, with 8 bases lining up with TRBD2. From germline, CDR1 is MNHNS and CDR2 SASEGT. The CDR3 length is 14 residues. The V gene end was trimmed by 8 bases and the J gene end by 4 bases; junction bases not matched to a gene: 7. The chain's CDR3 is CASCPGRGYNEQFF. In DNA form, the CDR3 reads TGTGCCAGCTGCCCCGGGAGGGGGTACAATGAGCAGTTCTTC.

Ten or more counts support this clonotype. In nucleotides, the CDR3 is TGTGCCAGCAGCTTAGGGGTAGCGGGGGTCACAGATACGCAGTATTTT. It encodes CASSLGVAGVTDTQYF. This chain links TRBV11-3 with TRBJ2-3, with 9 bases lining up with TRBD2. The trim removed 1 base at V and 2 bases at J, leaving 4 bases unmatched. The CDR3 length is 16 residues. Germline values: CDR1 SGHNT, CDR2 YENEEA.

This rearrangement joins TRBV10-3 to TRBJ1-5, with D hard to call. The CDR3 is made up of 12 amino acids. The V and J ends lost 11 bases and 2 bases respectively, with 10 bases between them. The germline V gene has CDR1 ENHRY and CDR2 SYGVKD. CDR3 coding DNA: TGTGCCGCAAACAGCGGCAATCAGCCCCAGCATTTT. Amino acid sequence: CAANSGNQPQHF.

V gene TRBV28 combines with J gene TRBJ2-3; D may be TRBD2 (6 bases). Germline lookup yields CDR1 MDHEN and CDR2 SYDVKM. The CDR3 totals 15 residues. Trimming cost V 10 bases and J 1 base, with 18 bases left between them. In nucleotides, the CDR3 is TGTGCCACGCTTCCCCCAGCGGGTCGCACAGATACGCAGTATTTT. This codes for CATLPPAGRTDTQYF.